What follows are 11 T cell receptor beta chains derived from one specimen sequenced in a study of Graves' ophthalmopathy and Graves' hyperthyroidism. RNA transcripts yielded amplified TCR beta CDR3 regions. First-round RT-PCR relied on HTBI primers, and a second-round multiplex PCR came next. TCRdb passed the multiplex PCR reads through MiXCR, listing each CDR3 protein once. Among some 170,000 distinct CDR3 sequences listed, 39% were seen once. The sequenced sample was peripheral blood. The receptors come from a man between 25 and 39 years old with Graves' ophthalmopathy.

This clonotype showed up just a few times. The genes are TRBV24-1 and TRBJ1-1; D unclear. CDR1 KGHDR and CDR2 SFDVKD come from the germline V gene. The CDR3 covers 11 residues. V gave up 5 bases and J gave up 8 bases, with 8 bases separating them. The chain's CDR3 is CATSVGSEAFF. CDR3 bases: TGTGCCACCAGTGTGGGCAGCGAAGCTTTCTTT.

The V gene is TRBV11-3, the J gene TRBJ2-7; possibly TRBD2 for D (6 bases). Per germline, CDR1 SGHNT and CDR2 YENEEA. The CDR3 length is 14 residues. V was trimmed by 7 bases and J by 7 bases, leaving 20 bases between them. DNA of the CDR3: TGTGCCAGCACCATTTCTTGGGTCGGGAGTGAGCAGTACTTC. Its protein product is CASTISWVGSEQYF. Using reference TRBV11-3 and TRBJ2-7 for the parts outside the CDR3, the full variable domain is EAGVVQSPRYKIIEKKQPVAFWCNPISGHNTLYWYLQNLGQGPELLIRYENEEAVDDSQLPKDRFSAERLKGVDSTLKIQPAELGDSAVYLCASTISWVGSEQYFGPGTRLTVT.

In its sample, this clonotype was seen many times. This rearrangement joins TRBV6-5 to TRBJ2-2, with TRBD1 matching over 9 bases. The CDR3 runs to 15 residues. CDR1 MNHEY and CDR2 SVGAGI come from the germline V gene. The trim removed 6 bases at V and 3 bases at J, leaving 5 bases unmatched. CDR3 nucleotide sequence: TGTGCCAGCAGCCCGGGACAGGGTTACACCGGGGAGCTGTTTTTT. Its protein is CASSPGQGYTGELFF.

This chain links TRBV14 with TRBJ1-1; D unclear. V lost 4 bases and J lost 1, with 19 bases in between. Germline-derived CDR1 and CDR2 are SGHDN and FVKESK. The CDR3 runs 17 residues. This CDR3 reads CASSPQDRGLWNTEAFF. The CDR3 DNA reads as TGTGCCAGCAGCCCACAAGATCGAGGGTTATGGAACACTGAAGCTTTCTTT.

In its sample, this clonotype was seen many times. The V gene is TRBV28, the J gene TRBJ1-5; D might be TRBD1 (5 bases). The CDR3 totals 12 residues. V was shortened by 6 bases and J by 11 bases, with 14 bases between the two germline ends. Germline values: CDR1 MDHEN, CDR2 SYDVKM. The CDR3 DNA reads as TGTGCCAGCAGCCCCCTCGGGGGGACCCAGCATTTT. It yields the protein CASSPLGGTQHF.

The chain uses TRBV12-3 or TRBV12-4 and TRBJ2-7, with a possible D match to TRBD1 (6 bases). The V and J ends lost 6 bases and 7 bases respectively, with 19 bases between them. This CDR3 region has 14 residues. The CDR3 region is CASSTYRKTGEQYF. The CDR3 DNA reads TGTGCCAGCAGCACCTACCGGAAAACAGGGGAGCAGTACTTC.

This clonotype was seen many times. V is TRBV12-3 or TRBV12-4 and J is TRBJ2-2, with D maybe TRBD1 (5 bases). V lost 5 bases and J 0 bases, leaving 16 bases between the germline ends. The CDR3 covers 17 residues. The CDR3 bases are TGTGCCAGCAGTCCTTTTGGGGCAATAACGAACACCGGGGAGCTGTTTTTT. It is translated as CASSPFGAITNTGELFF.

This clonotype was seen at least ten times. The V gene is TRBV6-2 or TRBV6-3, the J gene TRBJ1-1; D ambiguous. This CDR3 spans 13 amino acids. The germline CDR1 and CDR2 sequences are MNHEY and SVGEGT. Trimming cost V 2 bases and J 4 bases, with 8 bases left between them. CDR3 amino acids: CASSYEEGTEAFF. CDR3 sequence (DNA): TGTGCCAGCAGTTACGAAGAGGGCACTGAAGCTTTCTTT.

The chain couples TRBV19 to TRBJ1-1, with 7 positions matching TRBD1. J gave up 1 base and V 3 bases, and 5 bases lay outside the gene matches. The germline V gene encodes CDR1 LNHDA and CDR2 SQIVND (reference sequence). This CDR3 is 15 amino acids long. CDR3 residues: CASSMLQGWNTEAFF. In DNA, the CDR3 is TGTGCCAGTAGTATGTTACAGGGGTGGAACACTGAAGCTTTCTTT.

Ten or more counts support this clonotype. The chain uses TRBV27 and TRBJ1-5; D is unclear. Trimming pared 2 bases from V and 5 bases from J, leaving 10 bases between. CDR3 length: 14 amino acids. In germline, CDR1 is MNHEY, CDR2 SMNVEV (reference sequence). The DNA of the CDR3 is TGTGCCAGCAGTTTACGGGGAGACGATCAGCCCCAGCATTTT. Amino acid sequence: CASSLRGDDQPQHF.

This clonotype was picked up many times. The genes are TRBV4-2 and TRBJ1-5, with D tentatively TRBD1 (5 bases). The CDR3 extends over 16 amino acids. V was clipped by 3 bases and J by 4 bases, with 16 bases between them. Germline values: CDR1 LGHNA, CDR2 YNFKEQ. The CDR3 is CASSQEQGGRNQPQHF. The DNA for the CDR3 is TGTGCCAGCAGCCAGGAGCAGGGAGGGCGGAATCAGCCCCAGCATTTT.